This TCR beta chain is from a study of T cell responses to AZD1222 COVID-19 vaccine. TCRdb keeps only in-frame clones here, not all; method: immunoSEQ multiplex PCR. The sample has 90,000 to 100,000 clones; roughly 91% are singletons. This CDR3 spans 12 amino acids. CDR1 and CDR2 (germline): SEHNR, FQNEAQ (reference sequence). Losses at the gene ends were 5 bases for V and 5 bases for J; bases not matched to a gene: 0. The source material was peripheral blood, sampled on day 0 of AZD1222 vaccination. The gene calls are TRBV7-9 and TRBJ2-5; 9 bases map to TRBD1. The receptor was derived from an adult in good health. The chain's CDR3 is CASSGQGETQYF. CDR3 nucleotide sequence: TGTGCCAGCAGCGGACAGGGGGAGACCCAGTACTTC.